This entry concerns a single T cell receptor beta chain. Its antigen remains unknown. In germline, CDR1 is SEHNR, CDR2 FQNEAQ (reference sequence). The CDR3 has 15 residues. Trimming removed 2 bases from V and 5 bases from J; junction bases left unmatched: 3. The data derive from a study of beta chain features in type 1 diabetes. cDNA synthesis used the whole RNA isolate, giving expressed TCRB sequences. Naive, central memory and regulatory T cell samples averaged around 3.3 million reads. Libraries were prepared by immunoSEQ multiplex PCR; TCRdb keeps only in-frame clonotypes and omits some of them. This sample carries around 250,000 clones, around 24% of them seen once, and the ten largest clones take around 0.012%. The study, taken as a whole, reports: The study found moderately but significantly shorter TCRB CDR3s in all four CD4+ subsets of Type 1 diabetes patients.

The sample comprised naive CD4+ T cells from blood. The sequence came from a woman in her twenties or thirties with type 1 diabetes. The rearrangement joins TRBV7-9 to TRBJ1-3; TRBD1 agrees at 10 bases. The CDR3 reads CASSLPGQGRNTIYF. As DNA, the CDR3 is TGTGCCAGCAGCTTACCGGGACAGGGGAGAAACACCATATATTTT.